These 6 T cell receptor beta chains came from one sample sequenced in a study of cytomegalovirus exposure and HLA in healthy donors. 60 Vbeta and 13 Jbeta primers were used in PCR. Assay: immunoSEQ multiplex PCR; the TCRdb copy retains only in-frame clones and omits some. Of nearly 200,000 clones listed, around 73% are singletons. Sequences were obtained from PBMCs. Every receptor here comes from a woman under 40 in good health and CMV-seropositive.

The genes are TRBV9 and TRBJ2-1, with D maybe TRBD2 (5 bases). This CDR3 has 16 amino acids. Germline V CDR1 and CDR2: SGDLS, YYNGEE. Trimming shortened V by 3 bases and J by 2 bases, and 15 bases separated the two germline ends. The CDR3 reads CASSGEDWRAYNEQFF. In nucleotides, the CDR3 is TGTGCCAGCAGCGGAGAAGACTGGCGGGCCTACAATGAGCAGTTCTTC. The full variable domain, with the rest looked up from reference TRBV9 and TRBJ2-1, is DSGVTQTPKHLITATGQRVTLRCSPRSGDLSVYWYQQSLDQGLQFLIQYYNGEERAKGNILERFSAQQFPDLHSELNLSSLELGDSALYFCASSGEDWRAYNEQFFGPGTRLTVL.

The CDR3 loop reads CAVTPGMGAGNTIYF. CDR3 in DNA: TGTGCCGTTACCCCAGGAATGGGGGCAGGAAACACCATATATTTT. The rearrangement links TRBV28 to TRBJ1-3; D perhaps matches TRBD1 (6 bases). V shed 11 bases and J shed 4 bases, with 21 bases lying between them. The germline V gene encodes CDR1 MDHEN and CDR2 SYDVKM. The CDR3 covers 15 residues. The variable domain in full, completed from reference TRBV28 and TRBJ1-3, reads DVKVTQSSRYLVKRTGEKVFLECVQDMDHENMFWYRQDPGLGLRLIYFSYDVKMKEKGDIPEGYSVSREKKERFSLILESASTNQTSMYLCAVTPGMGAGNTIYFGEGSWLTVV.

The rearrangement links TRBV7-6 to TRBJ2-7, with 10 nucleotides matching TRBD1. The CDR3 loop spans 14 amino acids. The V gene's germline CDR1 is SGHVS and CDR2 FNYEAQ. V gave up 4 bases and J gave up 3 bases; unmatched junction bases: 3. CDR3 in amino acids: CASSWGQGSYEQYF. The CDR3 nucleotides are TGTGCCAGCAGCTGGGGACAGGGGAGCTACGAGCAGTACTTC.

The rearrangement links TRBV6-5 to TRBJ1-2, with TRBD1 matching over 10 bases. Germline CDR1 MNHEY, CDR2 SVGAGI. V trimming: 6 bases; J trimming: 8 bases; junction bases outside the gene matches: 3. The CDR3 extends over 12 amino acids. The CDR3 here is CASSDRGHGYTF. CDR3 DNA: TGTGCCAGCAGCGACAGGGGGCACGGCTACACCTTC.

This clone was found a few times. The V gene is TRBV6-5, the J gene TRBJ1-2; maybe TRBD1 (6 bases). Germline V gives CDR1 MNHEY, CDR2 SVGAGI. V dropped 10 bases and J dropped 7 bases, with 16 bases sitting between them. The length of the CDR3 is 12 residues. CDR3 region: CAISQGKGGYTF. The CDR3 nucleotides read TGTGCCATCTCGCAGGGGAAGGGTGGCTACACCTTC.

This chain uses TRBV4-3 with TRBJ1-1; TRBD1 matches 10 bases. Germline V gene lookup returns CDR1 LGHNA and CDR2 YSLEER. V gave up 3 bases and J gave up 4 bases; unmatched junction bases: 8. There are 16 residues in the CDR3. The CDR3 here is CASSQVWTGGATEAFF. The CDR3 DNA sequence: TGCGCCAGCAGCCAGGTATGGACAGGGGGGGCCACTGAAGCTTTCTTT.